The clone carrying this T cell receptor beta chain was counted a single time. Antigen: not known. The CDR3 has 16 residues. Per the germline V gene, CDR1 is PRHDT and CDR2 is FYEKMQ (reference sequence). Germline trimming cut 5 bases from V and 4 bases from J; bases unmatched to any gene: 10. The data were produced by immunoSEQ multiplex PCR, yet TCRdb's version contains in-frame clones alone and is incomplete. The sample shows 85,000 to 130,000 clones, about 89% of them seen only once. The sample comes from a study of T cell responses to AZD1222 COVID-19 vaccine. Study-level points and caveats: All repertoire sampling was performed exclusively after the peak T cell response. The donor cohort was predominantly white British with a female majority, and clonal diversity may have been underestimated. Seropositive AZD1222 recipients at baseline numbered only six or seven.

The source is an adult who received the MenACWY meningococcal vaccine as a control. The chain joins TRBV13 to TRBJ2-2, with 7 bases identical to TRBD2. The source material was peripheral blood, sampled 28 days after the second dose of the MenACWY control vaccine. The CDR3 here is CASSITGLLSTGELFF. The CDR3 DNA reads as TGTGCCAGCAGCATCACGGGACTACTCTCCACCGGGGAGCTGTTTTTT.